The rows below give T cell receptor beta chains drawn from one sample of a study of vaccination and CD4 T cells after COVID-19. These receptors are not linked to any known antigen. MiXCR was run by TCRdb on the PCR reads, yielding one entry per CDR3 protein. The repertoire holds fewer than 4,500 distinct CDR3 sequences, roughly a sixth seen once, with 16% in the top ten. The sequenced sample consisted of CD4+ T cells from blood, cultured in vitro. All receptors derive from a human donor who had recovered from COVID-19. Each CDR3 is given with its conserved first and last residue. Fields, in order: CDR3 length, clone size, D gene, V gene, J gene, CDR3 protein, CDR3 DNA. D genes are given only for firm matches. Not all rows give a size; the values are once, few, many and, for expanded clones, a class.

15,.,.,TRBV6-5,TRBJ1-4,CASSYFAGPNEKLFF,TGTGCCAGCAGTTACTTTGCAGGCCCTAATGAAAAACTGTTTTTT
13,.,TRBD1,TRBV30,TRBJ1-5,CATSGGNNQPQHF,TGTGCCACTTCAGGGGGAAACAATCAGCCCCAGCATTTT
13,few,.,TRBV24-1,TRBJ2-1,CATSDGQHNEQFF,TGTGCCACCAGTGATGGACAGCACAATGAGCAGTTCTTC
14,.,TRBD1,TRBV30,TRBJ1-5,CAWSRTGGNQPQHF,TGTGCCTGGAGTCGGACAGGGGGTAATCAGCCCCAGCATTTT
16,.,.,TRBV30,TRBJ1-2,CAWSPPKPAFNYGYTF,TGTGCCTGGAGTCCTCCGAAGCCAGCATTTAACTATGGCTACACCTTC
21,few,.,TRBV12-3/TRBV12-4,TRBJ2-6,CASRPPREGGGASSGANVLTF,TGTGCCAGCAGACCCCCGCGTGAGGGGGGCGGAGCAAGCTCCGGGGCCAACGTCCTGACTTTC
13,few,.,TRBV9,TRBJ2-2,CASSVVSAGELFF,TGTGCCAGCAGCGTAGTCTCAGCCGGGGAGCTGTTTTTT
13,.,TRBD1,TRBV20-1,TRBJ2-7,CSAGQGAQDEQYF,TGCAGTGCTGGACAGGGTGCACAGGACGAGCAGTACTTC
14,once,.,TRBV20-1,TRBJ1-5,CSAGGGYYNQPQHF,TGCAGTGCTGGCGGAGGGTACTACAATCAGCCCCAGCATTTT
13,.,.,TRBV3-1,TRBJ1-1,CASSRTWGTEAFF,TGTGCCAGCAGCCGCACATGGGGCACTGAAGCTTTCTTT
15,few,.,TRBV9,TRBJ1-6,CASSVGPSGNSPLHF,TGTGCCAGCAGCGTAGGCCCCTCGGGGAATTCACCCCTCCACTTT
14,.,.,TRBV11-1,TRBJ1-1,CASSLGVRDTEAFF,TGTGCCAGCAGCTTAGGGGTCAGAGACACTGAAGCTTTCTTT
15,few,TRBD1,TRBV19,TRBJ1-3,CASSIGGTVGNTIYF,TGTGCCAGTAGTATAGGCGGGACAGTTGGAAACACCATATATTTT
15,.,TRBD2,TRBV5-1,TRBJ2-1,CASSFGAGGVGEQFF,TGCGCCAGCAGCTTCGGTGCGGGAGGGGTGGGGGAGCAGTTCTTC
14,large,TRBD1,TRBV2,TRBJ1-6,CASRLGTENWSLHF,TGTGCCAGCAGACTCGGGACAGAGAATTGGTCCCTCCACTTT
15,.,TRBD2,TRBV27,TRBJ2-3,CASSWLAGGRDTQYF,TGTGCCAGCAGTTGGCTAGCGGGAGGTCGAGATACGCAGTATTTT
15,.,.,TRBV5-6,TRBJ1-6,CASSLGTESHSPLHF,TGTGCCAGCAGCTTGGGGACAGAGTCGCATTCACCCCTCCACTTT
12,.,.,TRBV7-9,TRBJ2-5,CASSAYRETQYF,TGTGCCAGCAGCGCCTACAGGGAGACCCAGTACTTC
18,few,.,TRBV7-3,TRBJ2-4,CASSLRVQGSLAKNIQYF,TGTGCCAGCAGCTTAAGGGTTCAGGGATCGCTAGCCAAAAACATTCAGTACTTC
13,few,.,TRBV29-1,TRBJ1-1,CSVQRGLNTEAFF,TGCAGCGTACAGAGGGGACTGAACACTGAAGCTTTCTTT
14,.,.,TRBV12-3/TRBV12-4,TRBJ1-4,CASSSLATNEKLFF,TGTGCCAGCTCCTCTCTTGCAACTAATGAAAAACTGTTTTTT
16,few,TRBD2,TRBV6-1,TRBJ2-3,CASSDGTSLSTDTQYF,TGTGCCAGCAGTGACGGGACTAGCCTTAGCACAGATACGCAGTATTTT
15,.,TRBD2,TRBV30,TRBJ2-5,CAWSPSGGGRETQYF,TGTGCCTGGAGTCCTAGCGGGGGGGGGCGAGAGACCCAGTACTTC
13,.,.,TRBV5-1,TRBJ1-3,CASRGASGNTIYF,TGCGCCAGCAGGGGGGCATCAGGAAACACCATATATTTT
13,.,TRBD1,TRBV29-1,TRBJ2-1,CSVGTGGYNEQFF,TGCAGCGTCGGGACAGGGGGTTACAATGAGCAGTTCTTC
15,large,TRBD1,TRBV6-1,TRBJ1-2,CASSPLGTGRYGYTF,TGTGCCAGCAGTCCCTTGGGGACAGGGAGATATGGCTACACCTTC
15,medium-sized,TRBD1,TRBV5-6,TRBJ1-6,CASSLGTGSHSPLHF,TGTGCCAGCAGCTTGGGGACAGGGTCGCATTCACCCCTCCACTTT